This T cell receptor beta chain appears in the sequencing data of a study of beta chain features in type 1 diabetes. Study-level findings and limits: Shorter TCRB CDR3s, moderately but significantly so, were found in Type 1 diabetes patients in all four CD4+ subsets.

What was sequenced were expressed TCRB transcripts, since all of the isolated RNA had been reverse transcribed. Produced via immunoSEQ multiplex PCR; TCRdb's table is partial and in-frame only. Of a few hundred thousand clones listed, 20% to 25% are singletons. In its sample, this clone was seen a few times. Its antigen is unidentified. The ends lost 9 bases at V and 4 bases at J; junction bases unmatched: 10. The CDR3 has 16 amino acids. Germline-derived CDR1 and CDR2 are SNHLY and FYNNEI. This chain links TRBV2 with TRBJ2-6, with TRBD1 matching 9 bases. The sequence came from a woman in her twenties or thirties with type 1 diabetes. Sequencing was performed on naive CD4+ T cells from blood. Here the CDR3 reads CASRTGDSSGANVLTF. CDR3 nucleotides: TGTGCCAGTCGGACAGGGGACAGTTCCGGGGCCAACGTCCTGACTTTC.